Only a few counts were recorded for the clone carrying this T cell receptor beta chain. The entry originates in a study of CD8 T cells in Susac syndrome. V was clipped by 6 bases and J by 4 bases, with 12 bases between them. Germline V lookup: CDR1 SGHTA, CDR2 FQGNSA. The CDR3 is made up of 14 amino acids. A quantity of about 0.5 to 1 ug RNA underwent reverse transcription using random hexamers. Amplification of TCR beta CDR3 was carried out by immunoSEQ multiplex PCR, which covered 54 Vbeta and 13 Jbeta segments. MiXCR, run by TCRdb on the immunoSEQ multiplex PCR reads, gives a single entry per CDR3 protein. The data show 200,000 or so distinct CDR3 sequences, with nearly 95% seen just once and around 0.085% held by the top ten. The CD8+ and CD4+ T cells were negatively isolated, with the TEMRA cells enriched by FACS.

Sequencing used CD4+ T cells from PBMCs. V is TRBV7-2 and J is TRBJ1-4, with D maybe TRBD1 (6 bases). This TCR came from a human donor with multiple sclerosis. The CDR3 DNA reads as TGTGCCAGCAGTTTTGACAGGAATAATGAAAAACTGTTTTTT. This gives the protein CASSFDRNNEKLFF.